Listed here is a single T cell receptor (beta chain). Its matching antigen is unknown. These data belong to a study of CD8 T cells in Susac syndrome. Whole-study context: When their blood was taken, the Susac syndrome patients had either not yet had any therapy, were taking corticosteroids, or were taking intravenous immunoglobulin alone.

Random hexamers primed reverse transcription of about 0.45 to 1 ug RNA. Across 54 Vbeta and 13 Jbeta, TCR beta CDR3 was amplified with immunoSEQ multiplex PCR. Using its own MiXCR run on the immunoSEQ multiplex PCR reads, TCRdb lists one record per CDR3 protein. Of over 150,000 distinct CDR3 sequences listed, just under 95% are singletons. The authors negatively isolated CD8+ and CD4+ T cells and FACS-enriched TEMRA cells. Regarding the study as a whole: Only a relatively small number of individuals were included in the TCR sequencing and HLA analysis.

The TCR comes from a human donor with Susac syndrome. The source material was CD4+ T cells from PBMCs.

DNA for the CDR3: TGTGCCAGCAGCTTGGATCTAGCGGGAGTTTGGGAGACCCAGTACTTC. Encoded protein: CASSLDLAGVWETQYF. This chain joins TRBV5-4 and TRBJ2-5, with 10 nucleotides matching TRBD2. The CDR3 runs to 16 residues. Germline V lookup: CDR1 SGHNT, CDR2 YYREEE (reference sequence). The trim removed 0 bases at V and 5 bases at J, leaving 7 bases unmatched.